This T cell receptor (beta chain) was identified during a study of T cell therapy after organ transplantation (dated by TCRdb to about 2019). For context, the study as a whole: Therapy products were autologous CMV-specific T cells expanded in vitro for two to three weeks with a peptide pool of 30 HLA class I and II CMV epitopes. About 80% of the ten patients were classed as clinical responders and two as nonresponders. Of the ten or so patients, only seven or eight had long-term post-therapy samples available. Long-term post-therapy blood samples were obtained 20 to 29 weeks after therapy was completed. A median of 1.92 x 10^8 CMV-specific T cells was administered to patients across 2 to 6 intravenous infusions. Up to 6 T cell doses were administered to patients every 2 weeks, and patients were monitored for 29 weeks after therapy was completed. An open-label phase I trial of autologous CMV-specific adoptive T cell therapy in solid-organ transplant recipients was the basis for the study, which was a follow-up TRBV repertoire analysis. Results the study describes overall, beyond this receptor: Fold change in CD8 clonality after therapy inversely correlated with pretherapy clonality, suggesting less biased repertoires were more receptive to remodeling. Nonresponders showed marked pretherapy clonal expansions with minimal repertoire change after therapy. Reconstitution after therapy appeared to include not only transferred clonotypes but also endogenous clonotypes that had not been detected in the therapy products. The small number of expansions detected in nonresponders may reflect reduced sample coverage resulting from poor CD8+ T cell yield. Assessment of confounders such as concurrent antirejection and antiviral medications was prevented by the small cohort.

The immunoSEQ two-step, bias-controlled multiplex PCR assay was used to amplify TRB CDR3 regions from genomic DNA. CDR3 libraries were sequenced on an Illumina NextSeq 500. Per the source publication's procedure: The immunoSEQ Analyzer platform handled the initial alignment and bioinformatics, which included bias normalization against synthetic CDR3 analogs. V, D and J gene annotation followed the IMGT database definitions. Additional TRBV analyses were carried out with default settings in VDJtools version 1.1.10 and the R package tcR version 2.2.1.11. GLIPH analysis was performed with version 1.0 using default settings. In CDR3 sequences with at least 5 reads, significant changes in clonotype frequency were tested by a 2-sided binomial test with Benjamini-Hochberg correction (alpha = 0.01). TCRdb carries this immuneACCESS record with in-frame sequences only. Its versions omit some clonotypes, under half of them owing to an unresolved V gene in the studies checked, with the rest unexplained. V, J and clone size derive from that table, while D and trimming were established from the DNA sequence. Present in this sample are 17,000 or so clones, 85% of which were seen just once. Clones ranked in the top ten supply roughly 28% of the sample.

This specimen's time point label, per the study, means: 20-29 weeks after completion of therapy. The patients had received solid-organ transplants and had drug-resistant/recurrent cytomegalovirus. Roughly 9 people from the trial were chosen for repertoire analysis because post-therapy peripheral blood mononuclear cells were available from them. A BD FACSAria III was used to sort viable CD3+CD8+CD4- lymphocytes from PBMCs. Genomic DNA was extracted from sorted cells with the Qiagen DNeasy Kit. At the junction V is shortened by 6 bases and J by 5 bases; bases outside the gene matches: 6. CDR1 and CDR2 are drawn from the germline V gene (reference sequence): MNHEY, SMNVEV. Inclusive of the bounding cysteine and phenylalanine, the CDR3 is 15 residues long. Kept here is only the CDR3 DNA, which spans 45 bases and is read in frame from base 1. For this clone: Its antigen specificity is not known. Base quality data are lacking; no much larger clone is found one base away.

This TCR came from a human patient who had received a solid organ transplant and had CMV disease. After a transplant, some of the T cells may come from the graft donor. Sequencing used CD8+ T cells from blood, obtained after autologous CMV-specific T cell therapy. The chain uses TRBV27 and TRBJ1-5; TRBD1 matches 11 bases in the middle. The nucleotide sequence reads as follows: TGTGCCAGCAGCCCCGGGACAGGGGGGGATCAGCCCCAGCATTTT. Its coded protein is CASSPGTGGDQPQHF.